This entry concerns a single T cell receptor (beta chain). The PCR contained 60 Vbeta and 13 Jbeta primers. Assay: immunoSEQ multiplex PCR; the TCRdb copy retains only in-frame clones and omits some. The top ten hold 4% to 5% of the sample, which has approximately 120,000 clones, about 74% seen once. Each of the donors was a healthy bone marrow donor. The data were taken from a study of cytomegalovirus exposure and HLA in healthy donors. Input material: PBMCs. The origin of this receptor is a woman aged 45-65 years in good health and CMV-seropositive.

CDR3 amino acids: CASSDKGLNYNEQFF. CDR3 bases: TGTGCCAGCAGTGACAAGGGACTCAACTACAATGAGCAGTTCTTC. This chain uses TRBV2 with TRBJ2-1, with D possibly TRBD2 on 6 matching bases. The CDR3 is 15 amino acids. The V gene lost 3 bases and the J gene lost 3 bases, with 12 bases spanning the gap. The germline gives CDR1 SNHLY, CDR2 FYNNEI.